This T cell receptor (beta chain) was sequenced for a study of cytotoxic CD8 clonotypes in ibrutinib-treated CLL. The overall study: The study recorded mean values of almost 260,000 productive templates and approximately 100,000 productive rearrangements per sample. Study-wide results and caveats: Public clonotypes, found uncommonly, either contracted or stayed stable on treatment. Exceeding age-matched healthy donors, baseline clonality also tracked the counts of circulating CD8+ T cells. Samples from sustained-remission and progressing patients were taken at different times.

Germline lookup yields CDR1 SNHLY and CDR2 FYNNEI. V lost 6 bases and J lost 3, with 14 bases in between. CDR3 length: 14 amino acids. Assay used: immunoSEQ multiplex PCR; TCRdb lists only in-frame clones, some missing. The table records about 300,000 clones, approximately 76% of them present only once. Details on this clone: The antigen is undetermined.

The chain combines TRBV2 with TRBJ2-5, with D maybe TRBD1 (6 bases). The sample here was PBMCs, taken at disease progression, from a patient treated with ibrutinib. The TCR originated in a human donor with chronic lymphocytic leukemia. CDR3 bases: TGTGCCAGCAGGTTACGAGGGACAAAAGAGACCCAGTACTTC. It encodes CASRLRGTKETQYF.